This TCR beta chain was identified in a study of regulatory T cells in long-lasting Graves disease (dated by TCRdb to 2020 to 2023). For context, the study as a whole: Persistent Graves' disease was defined as antithyroid drug treatment for over 5 years with persistently positive TSH receptor autoantibodies. The study was registered as a clinical trial and conducted in China. Antithyroid drugs had been taken for 10 to 13 years on average by persistent Graves' disease patients in the clinical cohort. Persistent Graves' disease patients were compared with newly diagnosed Graves' disease patients by peripheral blood TCR sequencing and RNA sequencing. A total of 35 or so samples underwent TCR sequencing: around 13 from persistent and some 20 from newly diagnosed Graves' disease patients. The full study reports these points: Sequencing and analysis were restricted to the TCR beta chain. Preferential use of TRBV28, TRBJ1-2 and TRBJ2-5 was observed in persistent disease, whereas TRBV20-1 and TRBJ2-1 were favored in newly diagnosed disease. Persistent patients shared more public clonotypes among themselves (around 2,500) than newly diagnosed patients did (approximately 970). Lower TCR Shannon entropy and fewer highly expanded clones were observed in persistent Graves' disease patients than in newly diagnosed patients, which suggested clonal expansion. The authors acknowledged the small sample size as a limitation that may reduce accuracy. Only peripheral blood was studied, because thyroid tissue, the primary lesion, was inaccessible.

At least ten counts were recorded for this clonotype. The antigen this receptor binds is unknown. No base quality values were provided; no much bigger clone lies one nucleotide off. Library method: multiplex PCR. The instrument given in TCRdb is Illumina HiSeq 4000. To build TCR beta libraries, CDR3 regions were amplified by Arm-PCR using iRepertoire HTBI primers. PCR products were gel purified before sequencing. As for the original processing: Gene usage analysis of CDR3 amino acid clonotypes relied on the 60 or so TRBV and around 14 TRBJ segments identified across samples. COPE and FqMerger were used to merge the filtered high-quality paired reads into contigs. Contigs were aligned with BLAST to IMGT TRBV, TRBD and TRBJ reference genes, and CDR3 was defined per IMGT. Any clonotype with a frequency above 0.1% was classified as a highly expanded clone. Repertoire diversity was measured by Shannon entropy, and V-J evenness by the Gini coefficient. A clonotype was considered public if more than one individual shared it. TCRdb reworked the public reads: Q25 trimming with fastp, MiXCR clone assembly, productive beta chains retained. When rows share a CDR3 protein, they turn into one entry using the most common DNA and genes. The V and J calls follow TCRdb's processing rather than the paper's. The sample table holds about 470,000 distinct CDR3 sequences, of which about 22% were seen once. The ten largest clones capture 7% to 9% of the sample.

Spanning cysteine to phenylalanine, the CDR3 consists of 14 amino acids. Solely the CDR3 DNA is kept, with 42 bases framed from the first base. The V end loses 4 bases and the J end loses 2 bases, and a stretch of 12 bases separates them. The sample's time point label, in plain terms: persistent/refractory GD, antithyroid drugs over 5 years with positive TRAb. For both TCR sequencing and RNA sequencing, RNA was extracted from PBMCs in TRIzol. The diagnosis of Graves' disease was made according to American Thyroid Association guidelines. Patients for the study were recruited at an endocrinology department in Xi'an, China. From each patient, approximately 9.9 milliliters of peripheral blood was collected into an EDTA anticoagulant tube. Ficoll Paque Plus density gradient separation was used to isolate PBMCs, and no additional T cell sorting was done. An Agilent 2100 Bioanalyzer and agarose gel were used to check RNA quality, and a NanoDrop 2000 was used to measure RNA concentration.

The starting material was peripheral blood mononuclear cells (PBMCs), obtained when the disease was refractory, from a patient treated with antithyroid drugs. The chain is assembled from TRBV12-3 or TRBV12-4 and TRBJ2-7; a tentative D call is TRBD2 (5 bases match). This receptor was identified in a female donor with Graves disease. At the DNA level, the sequence is TGTGCCAGCAGTTCCCGCCGGGATACCTACGAGCAGTACTTC. It translates as CASSSRRDTYEQYF.